This T cell receptor (beta chain) is from a study of T-cell memory formation after mild COVID-19. Study-level background: Largely donor-specific sequence clusters came from two donors.

Concerning this clonotype itself: Its antigen is not known.

General study points: CD4+ clones that contracted lay mainly in CM and EM; CD8+ ones lay in EMRA.

Germline CDR1 and CDR2: SGHAT and FQNNGV. V was shortened by 0 bases and J by 0 bases, with 10 bases between the two germline ends. The CDR3 has 16 amino acids. TCRdb re-analysed the 5' RACE reads in MiXCR, keeping a single row per CDR3 protein. The table records more than 250,000 distinct CDR3 sequences, more than 15% of them present only once. The TCR originated in a man younger than 35 who had mild COVID-19 (a few samples of this study predate the infection). Cell type and time point are not known. The sample consisted of PBMCs or a T cell subset sorted from them (not recorded which). This chain uses TRBV11-2 with TRBJ2-3; D perhaps matches TRBD2 (5 bases). The CDR3 reads CASSLDPGYSTDTQYF. The CDR3 coding sequence is TGTGCCAGCAGCTTAGACCCGGGATACAGCACAGATACGCAGTATTTT. The full variable domain, with the rest looked up from reference TRBV11-2 and TRBJ2-3, is EAGVAQSPRYKIIEKRQSVAFWCNPISGHATLYWYQQILGQGPKLLIQFQNNGVVDDSQLPKDRFSAERLKGVDSTLKIQPAKLEDSAVYLCASSLDPGYSTDTQYFGPGTRLTVL.